This T cell receptor (beta chain) was recorded in a study of blood T cell repertoires in COVID-19. Study details: COVID-19 samples, acute and convalescent, were from the United States, Italy and Spain. PBMCs, B-cell-depleted T cells, or T cells were the source of the cDNA or gDNA that made up the material.

The CDR3 runs 13 residues. Germline CDR1 SGHNT, CDR2 YENEEA. J gave up 12 bases and V 5 bases, and 7 bases lay outside the gene matches. Original processing notes: Quantification of nucleated cells was approximated via reference gene primer amplification. TCRdb keeps only in-frame clones here, not all; method: immunoSEQ multiplex PCR. That table is the source of V, J and clone size, and D and trimming were worked out from the DNA. This sample yields a few hundred thousand clones, of which roughly 85% are seen a single time; around 2% belongs to the top ten. The material sequenced was peripheral blood. The sequence was collected from a man aged 25 to 40 who had recovered from COVID-19. The chain combines TRBV11-3 with TRBJ2-1; the match to TRBD2 covers 10 bases. The CDR3 nucleotides read TGTGCCAGCAGCGGCGTAGCGGGGGGATTGCAGTTCTTC. Residues: CASSGVAGGLQFF.